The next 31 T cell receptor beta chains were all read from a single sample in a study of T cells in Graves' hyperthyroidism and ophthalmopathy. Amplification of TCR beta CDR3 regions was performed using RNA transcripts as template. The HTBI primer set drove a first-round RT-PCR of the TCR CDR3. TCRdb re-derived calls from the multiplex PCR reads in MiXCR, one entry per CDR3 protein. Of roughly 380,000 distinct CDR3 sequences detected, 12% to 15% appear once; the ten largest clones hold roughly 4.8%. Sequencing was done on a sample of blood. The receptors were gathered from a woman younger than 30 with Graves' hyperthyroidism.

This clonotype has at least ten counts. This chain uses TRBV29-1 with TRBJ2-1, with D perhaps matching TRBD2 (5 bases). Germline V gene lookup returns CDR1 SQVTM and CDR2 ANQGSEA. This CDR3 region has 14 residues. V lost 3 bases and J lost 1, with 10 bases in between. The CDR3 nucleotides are TGCAGCGTTGACCCCCGAGGGTCCTACAATGAGCAGTTCTTC. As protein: CSVDPRGSYNEQFF.

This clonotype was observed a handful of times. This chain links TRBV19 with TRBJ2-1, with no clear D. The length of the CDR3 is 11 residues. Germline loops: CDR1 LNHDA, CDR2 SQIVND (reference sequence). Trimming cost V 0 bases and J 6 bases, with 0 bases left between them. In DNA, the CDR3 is TGTGCCAGTAGTATAGACAATGAGCAGTTCTTC. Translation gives CASSIDNEQFF.

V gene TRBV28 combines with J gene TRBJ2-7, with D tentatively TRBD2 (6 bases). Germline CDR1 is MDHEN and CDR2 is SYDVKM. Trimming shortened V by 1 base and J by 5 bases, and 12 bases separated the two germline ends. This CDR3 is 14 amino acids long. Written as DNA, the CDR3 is TGTGCCAGCAGTTTATATCGGGGGAACGACGAGCAGTACTTC. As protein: CASSLYRGNDEQYF.

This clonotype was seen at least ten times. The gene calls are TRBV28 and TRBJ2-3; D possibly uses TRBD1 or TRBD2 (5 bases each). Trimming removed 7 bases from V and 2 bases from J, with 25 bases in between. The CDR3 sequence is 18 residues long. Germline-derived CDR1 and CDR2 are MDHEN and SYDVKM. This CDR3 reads CASTNPGMVGPNTDTQYF. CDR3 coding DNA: TGTGCCAGCACCAACCCCGGCATGGTGGGACCTAACACAGATACGCAGTATTTT.

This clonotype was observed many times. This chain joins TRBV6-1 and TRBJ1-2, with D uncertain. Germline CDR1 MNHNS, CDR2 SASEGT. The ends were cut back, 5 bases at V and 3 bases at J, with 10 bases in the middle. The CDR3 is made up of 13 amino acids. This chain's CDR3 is CASSPGGDYGYTF. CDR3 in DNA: TGTGCCAGCAGTCCGGGCGGTGACTATGGCTACACCTTC.

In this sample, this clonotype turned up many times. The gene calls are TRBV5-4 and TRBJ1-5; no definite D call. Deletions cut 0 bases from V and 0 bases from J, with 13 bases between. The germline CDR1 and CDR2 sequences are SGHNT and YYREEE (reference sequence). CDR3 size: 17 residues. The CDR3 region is CASSLAVRDGSNQPQHF. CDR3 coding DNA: TGTGCCAGCAGCTTGGCGGTGAGGGATGGTAGCAATCAGCCCCAGCATTTT.

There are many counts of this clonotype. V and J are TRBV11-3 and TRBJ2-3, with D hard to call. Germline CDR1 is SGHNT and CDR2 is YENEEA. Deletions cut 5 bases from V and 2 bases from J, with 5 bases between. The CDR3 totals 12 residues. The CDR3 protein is CASSESTDTQYF. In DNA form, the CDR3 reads TGTGCCAGCAGCGAATCCACAGATACGCAGTATTTT. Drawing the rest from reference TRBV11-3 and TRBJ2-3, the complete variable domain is EAGVVQSPRYKIIEKKQPVAFWCNPISGHNTLYWYLQNLGQGPELLIRYENEEAVDDSQLPKDRFSAERLKGVDSTLKIQPAELGDSAVYLCASSESTDTQYFGPGTRLTVL.

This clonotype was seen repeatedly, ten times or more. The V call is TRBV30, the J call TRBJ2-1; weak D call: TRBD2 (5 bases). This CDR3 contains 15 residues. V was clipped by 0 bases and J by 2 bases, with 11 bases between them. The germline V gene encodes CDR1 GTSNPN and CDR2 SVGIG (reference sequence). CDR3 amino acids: CAWSVGLATYNEQFF. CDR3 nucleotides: TGTGCCTGGAGTGTAGGGTTAGCGACCTACAATGAGCAGTTCTTC.

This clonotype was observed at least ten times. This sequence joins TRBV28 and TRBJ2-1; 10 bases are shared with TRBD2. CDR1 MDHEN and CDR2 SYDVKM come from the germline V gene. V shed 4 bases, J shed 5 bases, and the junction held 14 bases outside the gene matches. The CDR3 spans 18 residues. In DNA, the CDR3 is TGTGCCAGCAGTTCCCGGACTAGCGGCTATATAACCGACAATGAGCAGTTCTTC. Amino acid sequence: CASSSRTSGYITDNEQFF.

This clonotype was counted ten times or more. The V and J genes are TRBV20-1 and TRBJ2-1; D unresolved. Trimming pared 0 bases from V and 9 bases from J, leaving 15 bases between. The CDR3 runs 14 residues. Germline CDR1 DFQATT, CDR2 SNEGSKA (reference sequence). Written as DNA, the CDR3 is TGCAGTGCTAGAGATCTGATAGGCGTCGGTGAGCAGTTCTTC. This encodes CSARDLIGVGEQFF.

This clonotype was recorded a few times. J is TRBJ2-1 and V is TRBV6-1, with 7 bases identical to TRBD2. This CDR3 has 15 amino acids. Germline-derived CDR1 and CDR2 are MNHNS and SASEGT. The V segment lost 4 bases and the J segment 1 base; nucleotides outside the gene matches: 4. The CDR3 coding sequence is TGTGCCAGCAGTGGGAGCGGGAATTCCTACAATGAGCAGTTCTTC. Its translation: CASSGSGNSYNEQFF.

The CDR3 DNA follows: TGTGCCAGCAGCTTAGACATCAGCTTCACCTACGAGCAGTACTTC. Amino acid sequence: CASSLDISFTYEQYF. This sequence joins TRBV7-9 and TRBJ2-7; no clear D gene. Trimming stripped 1 base from V and 2 bases from J, with 12 bases between. The CDR3 is made up of 15 amino acids. Germline CDR1 and CDR2: SEHNR and FQNEAQ (reference sequence). The entire variable domain, with the rest obtained from reference TRBV7-9 and TRBJ2-7, is as follows: DTGVSQNPRHKITKRGQNVTFRCDPISEHNRLYWYRQTLGQGPEFLTYFQNEAQLEKSRLLSDRFSAERPKGSFSTLEIQRTEQGDSAMYLCASSLDISFTYEQYFGPGTRLTVT.

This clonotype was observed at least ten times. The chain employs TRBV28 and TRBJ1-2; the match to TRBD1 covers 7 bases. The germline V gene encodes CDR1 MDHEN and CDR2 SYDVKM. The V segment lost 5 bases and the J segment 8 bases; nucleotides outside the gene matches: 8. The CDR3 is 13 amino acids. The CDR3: CASSPTWDSGYTF. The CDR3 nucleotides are TGTGCCAGCAGTCCAACGTGGGACAGCGGCTACACCTTC.

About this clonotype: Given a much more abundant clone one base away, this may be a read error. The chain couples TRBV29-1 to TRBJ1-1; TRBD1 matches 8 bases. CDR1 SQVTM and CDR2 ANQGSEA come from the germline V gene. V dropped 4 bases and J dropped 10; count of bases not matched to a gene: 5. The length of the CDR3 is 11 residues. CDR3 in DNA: TGCAGCGTTGGACAGGGGAGAGGAGCTTTCTTT. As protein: CSVGQGRGAFF.

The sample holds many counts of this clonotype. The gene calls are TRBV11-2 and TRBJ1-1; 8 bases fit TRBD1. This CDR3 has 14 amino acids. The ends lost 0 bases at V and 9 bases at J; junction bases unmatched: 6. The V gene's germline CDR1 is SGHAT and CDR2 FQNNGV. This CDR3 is CASSLEGQGRKAFF. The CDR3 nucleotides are TGTGCCAGCAGCTTAGAAGGACAGGGAAGAAAAGCTTTCTTT.

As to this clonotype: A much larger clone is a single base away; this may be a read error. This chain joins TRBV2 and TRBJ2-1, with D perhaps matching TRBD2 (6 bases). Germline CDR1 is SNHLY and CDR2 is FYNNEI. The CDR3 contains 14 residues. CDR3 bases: TGTGCCAGCGAGGGGACTCCCGCGCGGATTGAGCGGTTCTTC. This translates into CASEGTPARIERFF.

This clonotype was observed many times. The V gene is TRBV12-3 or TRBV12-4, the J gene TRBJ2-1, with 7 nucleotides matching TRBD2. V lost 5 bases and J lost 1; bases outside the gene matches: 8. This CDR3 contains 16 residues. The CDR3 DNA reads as TGTGCCAGCAGTCCGACTCTAGCGGATTCCTACAATGAGCAGTTCTTC. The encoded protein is CASSPTLADSYNEQFF.

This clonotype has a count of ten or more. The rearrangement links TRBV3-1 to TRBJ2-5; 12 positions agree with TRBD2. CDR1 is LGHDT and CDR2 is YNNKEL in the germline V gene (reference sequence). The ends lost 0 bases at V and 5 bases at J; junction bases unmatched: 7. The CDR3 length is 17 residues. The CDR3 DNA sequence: TGTGCCAGCAGCCAAGATCTAGCGGGAGGGCCCCGCGAGACCCAGTACTTC. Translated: CASSQDLAGGPRETQYF.

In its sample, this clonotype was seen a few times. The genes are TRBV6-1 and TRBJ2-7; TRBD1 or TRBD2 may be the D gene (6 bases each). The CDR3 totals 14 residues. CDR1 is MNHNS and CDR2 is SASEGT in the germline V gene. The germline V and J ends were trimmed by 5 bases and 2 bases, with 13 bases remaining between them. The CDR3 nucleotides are TGTGCCAGCAGTATTCCCGGGGGCGCCTACGAGCAGTACTTC. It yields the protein CASSIPGGAYEQYF.

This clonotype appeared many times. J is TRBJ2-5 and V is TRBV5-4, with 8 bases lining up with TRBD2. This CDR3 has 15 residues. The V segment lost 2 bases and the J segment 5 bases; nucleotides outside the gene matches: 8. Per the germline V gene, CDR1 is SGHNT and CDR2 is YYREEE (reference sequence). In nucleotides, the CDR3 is TGTGCCAGCAGCTTTCAAGCGGGAGAGGCCGAGACCCAGTACTTC. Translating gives CASSFQAGEAETQYF.

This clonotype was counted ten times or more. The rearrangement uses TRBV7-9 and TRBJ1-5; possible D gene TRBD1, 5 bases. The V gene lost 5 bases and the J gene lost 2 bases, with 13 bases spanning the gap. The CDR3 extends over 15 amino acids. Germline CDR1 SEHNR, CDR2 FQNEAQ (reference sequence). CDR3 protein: CASSPGRIGNQPQHF. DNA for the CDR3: TGTGCCAGCAGCCCGGGACGCATTGGCAATCAGCCCCAGCATTTT.

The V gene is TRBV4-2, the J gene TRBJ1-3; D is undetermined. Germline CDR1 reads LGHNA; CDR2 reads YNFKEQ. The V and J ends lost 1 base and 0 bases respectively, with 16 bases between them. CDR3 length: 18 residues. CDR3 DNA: TGTGCCAGCAGCCAAGCAGAGATAGTACTCAGCTCTGGAAACACCATATATTTT. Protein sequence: CASSQAEIVLSSGNTIYF.

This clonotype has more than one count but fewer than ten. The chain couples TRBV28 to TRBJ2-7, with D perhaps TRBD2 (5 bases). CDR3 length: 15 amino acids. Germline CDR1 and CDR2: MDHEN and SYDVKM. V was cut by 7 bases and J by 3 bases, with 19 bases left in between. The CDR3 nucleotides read TGTGCCAGCACCAGGCTTGGGTCGGGGAGCTACGAGCAGTACTTC. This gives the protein CASTRLGSGSYEQYF.

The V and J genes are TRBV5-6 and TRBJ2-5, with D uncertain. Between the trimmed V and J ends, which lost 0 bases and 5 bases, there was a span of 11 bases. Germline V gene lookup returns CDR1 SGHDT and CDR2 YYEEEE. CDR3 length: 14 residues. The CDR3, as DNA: TGTGCCAGCAGCTTGGCGGCTAATGGGGAGACCCAGTACTTC. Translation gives CASSLAANGETQYF.

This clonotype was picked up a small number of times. The CDR3 protein is CASSLGVEAKNIQYF. CDR3 DNA sequence: TGTGCCAGCAGCTTGGGTGTCGAAGCCAAAAACATTCAGTACTTC. The gene calls are TRBV5-7 and TRBJ2-4, with D unresolved. TRBV5-7 is labeled an ORF, and its function is uncertain. CDR3 length: 15 amino acids. V lost 0 bases to trimming and J lost 0 bases, with 7 bases between them.

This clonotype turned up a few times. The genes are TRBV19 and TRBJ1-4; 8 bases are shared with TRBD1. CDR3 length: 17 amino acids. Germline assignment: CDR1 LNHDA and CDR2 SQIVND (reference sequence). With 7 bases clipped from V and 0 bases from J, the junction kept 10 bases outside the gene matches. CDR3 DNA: TGTGCCAGTACCTTTAACGGACAGGGAGCAACTAATGAAAAACTGTTTTTT. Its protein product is CASTFNGQGATNEKLFF.

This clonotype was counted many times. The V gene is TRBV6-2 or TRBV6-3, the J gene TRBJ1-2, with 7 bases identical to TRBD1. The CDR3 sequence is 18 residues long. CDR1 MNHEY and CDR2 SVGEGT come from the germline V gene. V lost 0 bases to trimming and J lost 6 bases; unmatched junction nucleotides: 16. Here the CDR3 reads CASSYSWWSNGQADGYTF. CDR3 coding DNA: TGTGCCAGCAGTTACTCGTGGTGGTCCAACGGACAGGCCGATGGCTACACCTTC.

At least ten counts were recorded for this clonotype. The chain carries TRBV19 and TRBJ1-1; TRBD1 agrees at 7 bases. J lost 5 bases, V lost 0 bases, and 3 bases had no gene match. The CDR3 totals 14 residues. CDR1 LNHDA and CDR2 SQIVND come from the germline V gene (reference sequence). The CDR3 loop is CASSIDGTVTEAFF. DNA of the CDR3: TGTGCCAGTAGTATAGATGGGACAGTGACTGAAGCTTTCTTT.

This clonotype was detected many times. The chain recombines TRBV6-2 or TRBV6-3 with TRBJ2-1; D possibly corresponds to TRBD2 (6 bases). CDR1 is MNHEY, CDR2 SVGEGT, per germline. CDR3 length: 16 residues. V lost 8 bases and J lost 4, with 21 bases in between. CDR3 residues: CASGAYGSRAYNEQFF. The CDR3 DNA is TGTGCCAGCGGGGCTTACGGGAGCAGGGCGTACAATGAGCAGTTCTTC.

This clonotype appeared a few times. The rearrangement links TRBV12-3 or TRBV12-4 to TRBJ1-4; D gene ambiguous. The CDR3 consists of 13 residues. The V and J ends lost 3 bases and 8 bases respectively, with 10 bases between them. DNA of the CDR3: TGTGCCAGCAGTTTGGCCTACTGGGAAAAACTGTTTTTT. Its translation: CASSLAYWEKLFF.

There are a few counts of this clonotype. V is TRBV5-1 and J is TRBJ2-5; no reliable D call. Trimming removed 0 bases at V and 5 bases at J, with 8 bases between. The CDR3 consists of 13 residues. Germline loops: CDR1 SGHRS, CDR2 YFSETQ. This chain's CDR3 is CASSLDHEETQYF. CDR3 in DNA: TGCGCCAGCAGCTTGGACCACGAGGAGACCCAGTACTTC. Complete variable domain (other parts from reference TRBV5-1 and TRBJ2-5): KAGVTQTPRYLIKTRGQQVTLSCSPISGHRSVSWYQQTPGQGLQFLFEYFSETQRNKGNFPGRFSGRQFSNSRSEMNVSTLELGDSALYLCASSLDHEETQYFGPGTRLLVL.